These 15 T cell receptor beta chains were sequenced from one sample in a study of blood T cell repertoires in COVID-19. Assay used: immunoSEQ multiplex PCR; TCRdb lists only in-frame clones, some missing. Here the sample spans approximately 97,000 clones, approximately 85% being singletons. Sequenced: peripheral blood. Receptors originate from a man aged 35 to 55 with active or convalescent COVID-19.

The chain combines TRBV3-1 (or the pseudogene TRBV3-2) with TRBJ2-5; TRBD2 matches at 11 bases. The CDR3 contains 15 residues. J gave up 1 base and V 4 bases, and 2 bases lay outside the gene matches. CDR1 LGHDT and CDR2 YNNKEL come from the germline V gene (reference sequence). Written as DNA, the CDR3 is TGTGCCAGCAGCCCGCTAGCGGGGGGCCAAGAGACCCAGTACTTC. Residues: CASSPLAGGQETQYF.

The chain recombines TRBV6-5 with TRBJ1-2; 11 bases map to TRBD1. Germline assignment: CDR1 MNHEY and CDR2 SVGAGI. With V trimmed by 6 bases and J by 7 bases, 10 bases remained unmatched. CDR3 length: 15 amino acids. DNA for the CDR3: TGTGCCAGCAGCTGGGACAGGGGGGACCCGCGTGGCTACACCTTC. As protein: CASSWDRGDPRGYTF.

This clone was seen once. The J gene is TRBJ1-3, the V gene TRBV12-5; 10 bases map to TRBD1. This CDR3 is built from 17 residues. CDR1 and CDR2 (germline): LGHNT, FRNRAP. Trimming at V came to 3 bases and at J to 0 bases, leaving 5 bases not matched to a gene. The CDR3 DNA is TGTGCTAGTGGTTTTTTGGGGGACAGGGGCTCTGGAAACACCATATATTTT. It codes for CASGFLGDRGSGNTIYF. The complete variable domain, with remaining parts taken from reference TRBV12-5 and TRBJ1-3, reads DARVTQTPRHKVTEMGQEVTMRCQPILGHNTVFWYRQTMMQGLELLAYFRNRAPLDDSGMPKDRFSAEMPDATLATLKIQPSEPRDSAVYFCASGFLGDRGSGNTIYFGEGSWLTVV.

This rearrangement joins TRBV7-9 to TRBJ2-2; D remains unclear. This CDR3 is built from 14 residues. V lost 2 bases and J 3 bases, leaving 7 bases between the germline ends. Germline CDR1 reads SEHNR; CDR2 reads FQNEAQ (reference sequence). The CDR3 reads CASSLNGYTGELFF. The CDR3 DNA follows: TGTGCCAGCAGCTTAAACGGGTACACCGGGGAGCTGTTTTTT.

Only a few counts were recorded for this clone. This chain joins TRBV19 and TRBJ1-2; no firm D call. CDR3 size: 12 residues. Trimming took 2 bases from V and 6 from J, leaving 7 bases between them. Germline CDR1 LNHDA, CDR2 SQIVND (reference sequence). CDR3 sequence (DNA): TGTGCCAGTAGTATACGAGGGAATGGCTACACCTTC. Translated: CASSIRGNGYTF.

CDR3 nucleotide sequence: TGCGCCAGCAGCTCCCAGACTAGCGGGTCCGGAGAGACCCAGTACTTC. This encodes CASSSQTSGSGETQYF. The J gene is TRBJ2-5, the V gene TRBV5-1; 10 bases fit TRBD2. This CDR3 is built from 16 residues. The ends lost 3 bases at V and 4 bases at J; junction bases unmatched: 9. In germline, CDR1 is SGHRS, CDR2 YFSETQ.

V usage is TRBV3-1 (or the pseudogene TRBV3-2) and J usage is TRBJ2-7; D is ambiguous. This CDR3 contains 14 residues. V lost 4 bases and J lost 6, with 16 bases in between. The germline gives CDR1 LGHDT, CDR2 YNNKEL (reference sequence). The CDR3 DNA is TGTGCCAGCAGCCCCCGCTCCCTTGAGCGCGAGCAGTACTTC. This sequence encodes CASSPRSLEREQYF.

The chain carries TRBV27 and TRBJ2-5, with D perhaps matching TRBD1 (5 bases). V lost 1 base and J 4 bases, leaving 7 bases between the germline ends. Germline CDR1 is MNHEY and CDR2 is SMNVEV (reference sequence). The CDR3 loop spans 13 amino acids. In nucleotides, the CDR3 is TGTGCCAGCAGTTTATATAGGGGAGAGACCCAGTACTTC. Translation: CASSLYRGETQYF.

The chain recombines TRBV7-2 with TRBJ2-7; 9 bases fit TRBD1. This CDR3 comprises 14 residues. Germline values: CDR1 SGHTA, CDR2 FQGNSA. The V gene end was trimmed by 1 base and the J gene end by 4 bases; junction bases not matched to a gene: 2. The CDR3 nucleotides read TGTGCCAGCAGCTTAGTACAGGGGGCGTACGAGCAGTACTTC. Protein: CASSLVQGAYEQYF.

V is TRBV6-5 and J is TRBJ2-7; 9 bases are a match to TRBD1. Germline CDR1 is MNHEY and CDR2 is SVGAGI. The V segment lost 5 bases and the J segment 1 base; nucleotides outside the gene matches: 6. This CDR3 spans 15 amino acids. The CDR3 bases are TGTGCCAGCAGTCCCGGACAGGGGCGTTCCTACGAGCAGTACTTC. Translating it yields CASSPGQGRSYEQYF.

J is TRBJ1-4 and V is TRBV6-5; tentative D call: TRBD1 (5 bases). The CDR3 covers 13 residues. Trimming cost V 7 bases and J 3 bases, with 9 bases left between them. Germline loops: CDR1 MNHEY, CDR2 SVGAGI. The CDR3 coding sequence is TGTGCCAGCATGGGGGGTGCTAATGAAAAACTGTTTTTT. Translating gives CASMGGANEKLFF.

The rearrangement joins TRBV7-2 to TRBJ2-7; a possible D gene is TRBD1 (6 bases). Germline CDR1 is SGHTA and CDR2 is FQGNSA. V was trimmed by 1 base and J by 5 bases, leaving 15 bases between them. CDR3 length: 15 residues. CDR3 nucleotides: TGTGCCAGCAGCTTAGTCGCGGCCAGGGGCCACGAGCAGTACTTC. The encoded protein is CASSLVAARGHEQYF.

The chain combines TRBV23-1 with TRBJ1-1; TRBD1 matches 8 bases. TRBV23-1 is placed among ORFs of uncertain function. This CDR3 spans 16 amino acids. V was clipped by 1 base and J by 5 bases; unmatched bases: 9. The CDR3 sequence: CASSQFVWDRLTEAFF. The CDR3 coding sequence is TGCGCCAGCAGTCAATTTGTATGGGACAGGTTGACTGAAGCTTTCTTT.

This clone was picked up a small number of times. The chain is built from TRBV30 and TRBJ2-2, with 10 bases that match TRBD2. In germline, CDR1 is GTSNPN, CDR2 SVGIG (reference sequence). The trim removed 5 bases at V and 9 bases at J, leaving 15 bases unmatched. The length of the CDR3 is 16 residues. CDR3 DNA: TGTGCCTGGCTTACCAGGCAGCGGGGGGGCCAGCGGGAGCTGTTTTTT. The encoded protein is CAWLTRQRGGQRELFF. Combining the CDR3 with reference TRBV30 and TRBJ2-2 gives the whole variable domain SQTIHQWPATLVQPVGSPLSLECTVEGTSNPNLYWYRQAAGRGLQLLFYSVGIGQISSEVPQNLSASRPQDRQFILSSKKLLLSDSGFYLCAWLTRQRGGQRELFFGEGSRLTVL.

CDR3 residues: CASSLTQGTGELFF. CDR3 sequence (DNA): TGTGCCAGCAGCCTCACACAGGGTACCGGGGAGCTGTTTTTT. This chain joins TRBV3-1 (or the pseudogene TRBV3-2) and TRBJ2-2; D perhaps matches TRBD1 (6 bases). This CDR3 spans 14 amino acids. V dropped 4 bases and J dropped 5 bases, with 11 bases sitting between them. Germline CDR1 and CDR2: LGHDT and YNNKEL (reference sequence).